These 5 T cell receptor beta chains came from one sample sequenced in a study of cytomegalovirus exposure and HLA in healthy donors (dated by TCRdb to 2017 to 2019). Library prep was done by the immunoSEQ multiplex PCR assay. The multiplex PCR relied on a mix of 60 forward primers for TCR Vbeta segments and 13 reverse primers for TCR Jbeta segments. Drawn from immuneACCESS, this table holds only the in-frame rearrangements with V and J called that TCRdb kept. Clones are partly lost; checked studies trace under half to an unresolved V gene and leave the rest unexplained. This sample's clone table shows 100,000 to 150,000 clones. Over 1.5% of the sample rests with the top ten. The sequenced material came from PBMCs. The receptors derive from a man aged 18 to 29 in good health and CMV-seronegative.

The V and J genes are TRBV11-2 and TRBJ2-5; 7 bases align to TRBD1. V was pared by 0 bases and J by 5 bases, with 9 bases of the junction left unmatched. There are 16 residues in the CDR3. CDR1 SGHAT and CDR2 FQNNGV come from the germline V gene. DNA of the CDR3: TGTGCCAGCAGCTTAGACGAGGGGGCTTCATGGGAGACCCAGTACTTC. Encoded protein: CASSLDEGASWETQYF.

The V and J genes are TRBV14 and TRBJ2-3; D not certain. This CDR3 is 14 amino acids long. Germline values: CDR1 SGHDN, CDR2 FVKESK. The ends were cut back, 1 base at V and 6 bases at J, with 11 bases in the middle. The CDR3 spells CASSQASGLDTQYF. The CDR3 region has the DNA TGTGCCAGCAGCCAAGCGTCCGGGTTGGATACGCAGTATTTT.

Concerning this clone: Other DNA variants within this sample encode the same CDR3. V and J are TRBV27 and TRBJ1-2; 7 nucleotides line up with TRBD1. The germline V gene encodes CDR1 MNHEY and CDR2 SMNVEV (reference sequence). This CDR3 comprises 13 residues. Trimming at V came to 5 bases and at J to 5 bases, leaving 5 bases not matched to a gene. For the CDR3, the DNA is TGTGCCAGCAGTCCTACAGGGGTTTATGGCTACACCTTC. As protein: CASSPTGVYGYTF.

The J gene is TRBJ1-2, the V gene TRBV11-2, with D perhaps matching TRBD1 (5 bases). Germline CDR1 is SGHAT and CDR2 is FQNNGV. V was pared by 2 bases and J by 7 bases, with 11 bases between. CDR3 size: 13 residues. The CDR3 nucleotides are TGTGCCAGCAGCTTATCAGAGACAGCTGGCTACACCTTC. Its translation: CASSLSETAGYTF.

The chain employs TRBV27 and TRBJ2-7; 9 bases map to TRBD2. This CDR3 has 15 amino acids. V was clipped by 3 bases and J by 7 bases; unmatched bases: 10. Germline V gene lookup returns CDR1 MNHEY and CDR2 SMNVEV (reference sequence). Written as DNA, the CDR3 is TGTGCCAGCAGTTTGACATCTAGCGGGACAAGGGAGCAGTACTTC. This gives the protein CASSLTSSGTREQYF.